These T cell receptor beta chains were read from a single sample in a study of OX40 agonist ivuxolimab in advanced cancers. The table came from immunoSEQ multiplex PCR; TCRdb's copy has only in-frame clones and leaves some out. The sample carries tens of thousands of clones, around 93% recorded once. The sequenced sample was CD4+ or CD8+ T cells sorted from blood, obtained in a trial of the OX40 agonist ivuxolimab. Receptor source: an adult with an advanced solid tumor such as melanoma, head and neck, liver or kidney cancer. Each CDR3 is given with its conserved first and last residue. Each record gives: D gene, clone size, V gene, J gene, CDR3 protein, CDR3 DNA. D genes are given only for firm matches. Expanded clones are given a class, and other clones once, few, many or no size at all.

.	.	TRBV15	TRBJ2-1	CATSRDWGARVNEQFF	TGTGCCACCAGCAGAGATTGGGGGGCCAGGGTCAATGAGCAGTTCTTC
.	once	TRBV5-1	TRBJ2-3	CASRPALGSDTQYF	TGCGCCAGCAGGCCAGCGCTAGGTTCAGATACGCAGTATTTT
.	.	TRBV5-1	TRBJ2-7	CASSWVTGVYYEQYF	TGCGCCAGCAGCTGGGTGACAGGAGTTTACTACGAGCAGTACTTC
.	.	TRBV5-1	TRBJ2-7	CASSPLESQTLYEQYF	TGCGCCAGCAGCCCCCTAGAATCACAGACCCTCTACGAGCAGTACTTC
TRBD2	once	TRBV28	TRBJ2-3	CASSPYSSGRYTDTQYF	TGTGCCAGCAGTCCCTACTCTAGCGGGCGGTACACAGATACGCAGTATTTT
.	.	TRBV29-1	TRBJ2-7	CSVTSDKSYTYF	TGCAGCGTCACTTCTGACAAATCCTACACTTACTTC
.	.	TRBV4-3	TRBJ1-6	CASSPLGDYNSPLHF	TGCGCCAGCAGCCCCCTAGGGGACTATAATTCACCCCTCCACTTT
TRBD2	.	TRBV20-1	TRBJ2-1	CSAFTWTRQFF	TGCAGTGCTTTTACCTGGACTAGGCAGTTCTTC
TRBD2	.	TRBV7-8	TRBJ2-3	CASSPGTSGGAYTQYF	TGTGCCAGCAGCCCCGGGACTAGCGGGGGGGCTTATACGCAGTATTTT
.	.	TRBV5-1	TRBJ2-2	CASSLASGANTGELFF	TGCGCCAGCAGCTTGGCCTCCGGGGCCAACACCGGGGAGCTGTTTTTT
.	.	TRBV5-4	TRBJ2-2	CASSRHQTGELFF	TGTGCCAGCAGCCGGCACCAGACCGGGGAGCTGTTTTTT
.	.	TRBV4-2	TRBJ2-2	CASSPSRGQELFF	TGTGCCAGCAGCCCATCCAGGGGCCAAGAGCTGTTTTTT
TRBD2	.	TRBV11-2	TRBJ2-7	CASSLTSGSYEQYF	TGTGCCAGCAGCCTTACTAGCGGGAGTTACGAGCAGTACTTC
TRBD1	.	TRBV27	TRBJ2-3	CASSIGQGLSTDTQYF	TGTGCCAGCAGCATCGGACAGGGATTGAGCACAGATACGCAGTATTTT